The rows below give T cell receptor beta chains drawn from one sample of a study of blood T cell repertoires in COVID-19. The repertoire was sequenced with immunoSEQ multiplex PCR; TCRdb's copy has only in-frame clones and lacks some. Found here are about 150,000 clones, roughly 87% of them singletons; the top ten hold 5.5% to 8.5%. Material for sequencing was PBMCs or T cells enriched from blood (not recorded which). Every receptor here comes from a woman aged 45 to 65 who had recovered from COVID-19. The CDR3 runs from the conserved cysteine through the conserved F or W. The order of the fields is J gene, V gene, CDR3 protein.

>TRBJ1-5|TRBV10-2
CASSESTGGWPQHF
>TRBJ2-2|TRBV27
CASSLSRTGAGELFF
>TRBJ2-7|TRBV7-8
CASSSRDYRAKSYEQYF
>TRBJ1-4|TRBV7-6
CASSLEIRGQGAINEKLFF
>TRBJ1-4|TRBV5-1
CASSPGQGEKLFF
>TRBJ2-6|TRBV15
CATGDRYSGANVLTF
>TRBJ1-1|TRBV7-9
CASSLKDREGSEAFF
>TRBJ1-2|TRBV11-2
CASSLGTGGLVGYGYTF
>TRBJ2-1|TRBV27
CASSWGHRDRGLAGYNEQFF
>TRBJ2-1|TRBV21-1
CASSKVKQLKAYNEQFF
>TRBJ1-1|TRBV30
CAFAALMNTEAFF
>TRBJ2-5|TRBV27
CASSQRGWETQYF
>TRBJ1-5|TRBV30
CAWSGGSNQPQHF
>TRBJ1-5|TRBV24-1
CATSGQGPFEPQHF
>TRBJ2-4|TRBV28
CASSRPEAGSDIQYF
>TRBJ2-1|TRBV29-1
CSVEAWGGSGNEQFF
>TRBJ1-5|TRBV28
CASTIIPSGQPQHF
>TRBJ1-5|TRBV24-1
CATTGQPGNRANQPQHF
>TRBJ2-1|TRBV19
CASSQAGGPLNEQFF
>TRBJ1-1|TRBV3-1/TRBV3-2
CASSPLPGQGALTEAFF
>TRBJ1-2|TRBV7-9
CASSVLRGGYTF
>TRBJ2-3|TRBV7-2
CASSPQAAFTDTQYF
>TRBJ1-4|TRBV5-6
CASRRGTNEKLFF
>TRBJ2-7|TRBV7-2
CASSLVGRVNEQYF
>TRBJ1-4|TRBV5-5
CASSLGRIATNEKLFF
>TRBJ2-7|TRBV11-2
CASRGGGTYEQYF
>TRBJ2-2|TRBV6-5
CASSSPGQGFGELFF
>TRBJ1-2|TRBV6-6
CASTGQNYGYTF
>TRBJ1-2|TRBV13
CASSPSGTGMYYGYTF
>TRBJ2-1|TRBV11-2
CASSLAGTRAYNEQFF
>TRBJ2-7|TRBV7-2
CASSLYRQSYEQYF
>TRBJ1-2|TRBV10-2
CASSNGGAYGYTF
>TRBJ2-5|TRBV7-6
CASSLAGKWEIGYAETQYF
>TRBJ2-7|TRBV18
CASSPPRQGVYEQYF
>TRBJ2-7|TRBV7-2
CASSFRTGSVEQYF
>TRBJ1-3|TRBV7-3
CASSLTARDSGNTIYF
>TRBJ2-7|TRBV13
CASSFGDSRSYEQYF
>TRBJ2-3|TRBV28
CASRRQGTDTQYF
>TRBJ2-7|TRBV30
CAWNTWQGAYEQYF
>TRBJ2-5|TRBV5-4
CASSLGATQETQYF
>TRBJ1-1|TRBV28
CASSLETGTAFF
>TRBJ2-7|TRBV5-4
CASSLTGASEQYF
>TRBJ2-7|TRBV4-1
CASSRNLAGSYEQYF
>TRBJ1-2|TRBV4-1
CASSQEYRGPYGYTF
>TRBJ1-5|TRBV15
CATSRGLGRDSDNQPQHF
>TRBJ2-7|TRBV29-1
CSVTGQSYEQYF
>TRBJ1-5|TRBV11-2
CASSLERGQPQHF
>TRBJ1-1|TRBV6-5
CAISTGEGTEAFF
>TRBJ2-1|TRBV7-9
CASSFSGVGDEQFF
>TRBJ1-1|TRBV27
CASSSWDRVTEAFF
>TRBJ2-5|TRBV29-1
CSVAGGEETQYF
>TRBJ2-2|TRBV30
CAWSRQGAYVRARPNTGELFF
>TRBJ2-2|TRBV19
CASRPPGQGETGELFF
>TRBJ2-2|TRBV5-1
CASSPRTGGPGELFF
>TRBJ2-7|TRBV19
CASSIAEGLFREQYF
>TRBJ2-1|TRBV29-1
CSVEGLRRDEQFF
>TRBJ1-3|TRBV14
CASSLRTGGINTIYF
>TRBJ1-2|TRBV7-2
CASSLARDREGGYTF
>TRBJ2-7|TRBV2
CASTPEQPSYEQYF